Below are 27 T cell receptor beta chains sequenced from a single sample in a study of blood T cell repertoires in COVID-19. Measured with immunoSEQ multiplex PCR; TCRdb has only the in-frame clones, and not every one. This sample has about 83,000 clones, with roughly 86% found just once. The sample consisted of peripheral blood. Receptors were obtained from a man aged 45-65 years with active COVID-19.

V and J are TRBV5-1 and TRBJ2-3; 7 bases align to TRBD1. The length of the CDR3 is 15 residues. The V gene end was trimmed by 0 bases and the J gene end by 2 bases; junction bases not matched to a gene: 3. Germline V gene lookup returns CDR1 SGHRS and CDR2 YFSETQ. CDR3 residues: CASSLEGAPTDTQYF. As DNA, the CDR3 is TGCGCCAGCAGCTTGGAGGGGGCCCCCACAGATACGCAGTATTTT.

The sample holds one count of this clone. The V gene is TRBV5-6, the J gene TRBJ2-5; 8 bases agree with TRBD1. V shed 2 bases, J shed 5 bases, and the junction held 5 bases outside the gene matches. The CDR3 has 14 amino acids. The germline V gene has CDR1 SGHDT and CDR2 YYEEEE. CDR3 loop: CASSFGQGWETQYF. The CDR3 DNA sequence: TGTGCCAGCAGCTTCGGACAGGGATGGGAGACCCAGTACTTC.

The DNA of the CDR3 is TGTGCCTGGAGGCCCCCAAGTGGGGCTGGAGCTTTCTTT. It yields the protein CAWRPPSGAGAFF. The chain couples TRBV30 to TRBJ1-1, with a possible D match to TRBD1 (5 bases). The germline gives CDR1 GTSNPN, CDR2 SVGIG (reference sequence). V gave up 3 bases and J gave up 10 bases, with 18 bases separating them. The CDR3 runs to 13 residues.

This clone has a single count. V and J are TRBV29-1 and TRBJ2-3; TRBD2 matches 10 bases. Germline lookup yields CDR1 SQVTM and CDR2 ANQGSEA. The CDR3 covers 15 residues. V gave up 7 bases and J gave up 0 bases; unmatched junction bases: 7. This CDR3 reads CSARTSGISTDTQYF. Here the CDR3 DNA reads TGCAGCGCTCGGACTAGCGGAATTAGCACAGATACGCAGTATTTT.

V gene TRBV7-9 combines with J gene TRBJ1-6; no clear D gene. This CDR3 is built from 14 residues. The ends were cut back, 1 base at V and 8 bases at J, with 9 bases in the middle. Germline values: CDR1 SEHNR, CDR2 FQNEAQ (reference sequence). CDR3 residues: CASSLEGRDSPLHF. CDR3 bases: TGTGCCAGCAGCTTAGAAGGGAGGGATTCACCCCTCCACTTT.

The chain joins TRBV30 to TRBJ1-5; D is possibly TRBD1 (5 bases). This CDR3 contains 13 residues. Trimming took off 1 base at V and 1 base at J, with 5 bases between the two ends. Germline V gene data show CDR1 as GTSNPN and CDR2 as SVGIG (reference sequence). The CDR3 reads CAWSGQSNQPQHF. The DNA of the CDR3 is TGTGCCTGGAGTGGACAGAGCAATCAGCCCCAGCATTTT.

The sample holds many counts of this clone. At the DNA level, this CDR3 is encoded by other sequences in the same sample as well. The V call is TRBV7-2, the J call TRBJ1-5, with D uncertain. V lost 1 base to trimming and J lost 3 bases, with 4 bases between them. The CDR3 covers 13 residues. CDR1 and CDR2 from the germline V gene are SGHTA and FQGNSA. This CDR3 is CASSLVYNQPQHF. The CDR3 coding sequence is TGTGCCAGCAGCTTAGTCTACAATCAGCCCCAGCATTTT.

The V call is TRBV28, the J call TRBJ2-7; D may be TRBD2 (5 bases). Germline CDR1 and CDR2: MDHEN and SYDVKM. The CDR3 extends over 12 amino acids. Trimming removed 3 bases from V and 7 bases from J, with 10 bases in between. The DNA of the CDR3 is TGTGCCAGCAGTTTTGGGGAGCGTGAGCAGTACTTC. It yields the protein CASSFGEREQYF.

The gene calls are TRBV27 and TRBJ2-7, with 9 positions matching TRBD2. Germline-derived CDR1 and CDR2 are MNHEY and SMNVEV (reference sequence). The CDR3 totals 14 residues. The trim removed 3 bases at V and 6 bases at J, leaving 6 bases unmatched. The CDR3 nucleotides are TGTGCCAGCAGTTTCGAACTAGCGGGCGTCGAGCAGTACTTC. Translation gives CASSFELAGVEQYF.

This clone has just a few counts. The chain joins TRBV28 to TRBJ2-2, with 7 bases matching TRBD2. Germline V gene sequence: CDR1 MDHEN, CDR2 SYDVKM. The ends lost 6 bases at V and 1 base at J; junction bases unmatched: 5. There are 15 residues in the CDR3. This CDR3 is CASRPTSENTGELFF. Written as DNA, the CDR3 is TGTGCCAGCAGGCCTACTAGCGAGAACACCGGGGAGCTGTTTTTT.

This chain links TRBV7-2 with TRBJ1-6; tentatively, D is TRBD1 (6 bases). CDR1 and CDR2 from the germline V gene are SGHTA and FQGNSA. V lost 1 base to trimming and J lost 7 bases, with 11 bases between them. The CDR3 has 15 residues. For the CDR3, the DNA is TGTGCCAGCAGCTTAGTACAGGGAGGGAATTCACCCCTCCACTTT. Its translation: CASSLVQGGNSPLHF.

The chain combines TRBV7-2 with TRBJ2-2; D might be TRBD2 (5 bases). CDR3 length: 16 residues. Germline values: CDR1 SGHTA, CDR2 FQGNSA. The V gene lost 3 bases and the J gene lost 0 bases, with 11 bases spanning the gap. CDR3: CASSLMAGSNTGELFF. The CDR3 coding sequence is TGTGCCAGCAGCTTGATGGCGGGTTCGAACACCGGGGAGCTGTTTTTT.

This rearrangement joins TRBV6-5 to TRBJ2-5; D might be TRBD2 (7 bases). The V gene lost 6 bases and the J gene lost 5 bases, with 19 bases spanning the gap. The length of the CDR3 is 15 residues. The germline V gene has CDR1 MNHEY and CDR2 SVGAGI. The CDR3 sequence: CASRGGSREPETQYF. CDR3 sequence (DNA): TGTGCCAGCAGGGGGGGCTCGCGGGAGCCTGAGACCCAGTACTTC.

This clone was found once. The chain links TRBV5-5 to TRBJ2-3; 11 nucleotides agree with TRBD2. Germline values: CDR1 SGHKS, CDR2 YYEKEE (reference sequence). V gave up 3 bases and J gave up 2 bases; unmatched junction bases: 11. CDR3 size: 18 residues. The CDR3 DNA is TGTGCCAGCAGCTCGGGACTAGCGGAATTCTTTGCCACAGATACGCAGTATTTT. This gives the protein CASSSGLAEFFATDTQYF.

The rearrangement joins TRBV5-1 to TRBJ2-7, with 12 bases fitting TRBD2. The CDR3 runs 15 residues. Germline CDR1 is SGHRS and CDR2 is YFSETQ. The trim removed 4 bases at V and 7 bases at J, leaving 9 bases unmatched. CDR3 in amino acids: CASSPGLAGTGEQYF. Here the CDR3 DNA reads TGCGCCAGCAGCCCCGGACTAGCGGGAACCGGTGAGCAGTACTTC.

In DNA, the CDR3 is TGTGCCAGCAGCTTAGTAGCGGGGGTCCAGTACTTC. It yields the protein CASSLVAGVQYF. The chain recombines TRBV7-2 with TRBJ2-7; TRBD2 matches at 9 bases. The V gene's germline CDR1 is SGHTA and CDR2 FQGNSA. With V trimmed by 1 base and J by 10 bases, 2 bases remained unmatched. This CDR3 has 12 residues.

V and J are TRBV2 and TRBJ2-7; 7 bases map to TRBD1. In germline, CDR1 is SNHLY, CDR2 FYNNEI. With 7 bases clipped from V and 2 bases from J, the junction kept 2 bases outside the gene matches. This CDR3 has 12 amino acids. CDR3 residues: CASKDRTYEQYF. CDR3 DNA: TGTGCCAGCAAGGACAGGACCTACGAGCAGTACTTC.

The chain employs TRBV6-2 or TRBV6-3 and TRBJ1-5; the match to TRBD1 covers 7 bases. Unmatched junction bases numbered 5, after V lost 4 bases and J lost 11 bases. From germline, CDR1 is MNHEY and CDR2 SVGEGT. This CDR3 has 12 residues. The CDR3 is CASSSQGNTQHF. CDR3 nucleotide sequence: TGTGCCAGCAGTTCACAGGGGAATACCCAGCATTTT.

V is TRBV2 and J is TRBJ1-5; D remains ambiguous. Trimming removed 4 bases from V and 3 bases from J, with 7 bases in between. CDR3 length equals 13 residues. CDR1 and CDR2 from the germline V gene are SNHLY and FYNNEI. The CDR3: CASSAQSNQPQHF. CDR3 DNA sequence: TGTGCCAGCAGTGCACAGTCCAATCAGCCCCAGCATTTT.

The V and J genes are TRBV12-3 or TRBV12-4 and TRBJ1-2, with D perhaps matching TRBD1 (6 bases). The V gene lost 6 bases and the J gene lost 4 bases, with 9 bases spanning the gap. This CDR3 has 12 residues. CDR3 in DNA: TGTGCCAGCAGGACAGGCACCTATGGCTACACCTTC. Protein sequence: CASRTGTYGYTF.

The genes are TRBV3-1 (or the pseudogene TRBV3-2) and TRBJ2-3; 8 nucleotides agree with TRBD2. V trimming: 1 base; J trimming: 3 bases; junction bases outside the gene matches: 6. CDR1 LGHDT and CDR2 YNNKEL come from the germline V gene (reference sequence). The CDR3 covers 16 residues. CDR3 amino acids: CASSQVSGGLTDTQYF. Here the CDR3 DNA reads TGTGCCAGCAGCCAAGTCAGCGGGGGCTTAACAGATACGCAGTATTTT.

V and J are TRBV19 and TRBJ2-7; a possible D gene is TRBD1 (6 bases). With 5 bases removed from V and 6 bases from J, the gap between germline ends came to 23 bases. Germline CDR1 LNHDA, CDR2 SQIVND (reference sequence). CDR3 length equals 16 residues. CDR3 residues: CASSPDPRPGESEQYF. CDR3 coding DNA: TGTGCCAGTAGTCCTGACCCGAGACCAGGGGAGTCCGAGCAGTACTTC.

V gene TRBV28 combines with J gene TRBJ2-5, with TRBD1 identical over 7 bases. Germline assignment: CDR1 MDHEN and CDR2 SYDVKM. The V and J ends lost 2 bases and 5 bases, in that order; junction bases with no gene match: 5. There are 14 residues in the CDR3. CDR3 sequence (DNA): TGTGCCAGCAGTTTAAGGGGGCTGATGGAGACCCAGTACTTC. Its protein is CASSLRGLMETQYF.

The rearrangement joins TRBV14 to TRBJ1-4; 8 bases line up with TRBD1. The V gene end was trimmed by 4 bases and the J gene end by 4 bases; junction bases not matched to a gene: 5. Per germline, CDR1 SGHDN and CDR2 FVKESK. The CDR3 runs 15 residues. CDR3: CASSRYRGDNEKLFF. CDR3 in DNA: TGTGCCAGCAGCCGATACAGGGGGGATAATGAAAAACTGTTTTTT.

This clone came up a few times. The chain links TRBV24-1 to TRBJ2-5; D possibly corresponds to TRBD2 (5 bases). Between the trimmed V and J ends, which lost 5 bases and 9 bases, there was a span of 15 bases. The CDR3 is made up of 13 amino acids. CDR1 is KGHDR and CDR2 is SFDVKD in the germline V gene. CDR3: CATSVGESPAQYF. In nucleotides, the CDR3 is TGTGCCACCAGTGTTGGGGAGTCCCCGGCCCAGTACTTC.

V is TRBV6-6 and J is TRBJ2-7, with D perhaps TRBD1 (5 bases). The germline gives CDR1 MNHNY, CDR2 SVGAGI (reference sequence). The V gene lost 5 bases and the J gene lost 3 bases, with 11 bases spanning the gap. CDR3 length equals 13 residues. The CDR3 spells CASSPSRVYEQYF. The CDR3 DNA reads TGTGCCAGCAGTCCGAGCAGGGTCTACGAGCAGTACTTC.

The V gene is TRBV9, the J gene TRBJ2-2; 8 bases line up with TRBD1. With 4 bases clipped from V and 1 base from J, the junction kept 6 bases outside the gene matches. The CDR3 is 16 amino acids. The germline CDR1 and CDR2 sequences are SGDLS and YYNGEE. The CDR3 spells CASSRSGTGNTGELFF. The CDR3, as DNA: TGTGCCAGCAGCAGATCCGGGACAGGGAACACCGGGGAGCTGTTTTTT.